These 18 T cell receptor beta chains were sequenced from one sample in a study of response to subunit inactivated influenza vaccine (dated by TCRdb to between 2018 and 2020). The time point label for this specimen denotes: 40 to 45 days after influenza vaccine administration. The library was generated by RT-PCR. The sequencer was an Illumina HiSeq 2500. TCRdb applied fastp at Q25 and MiXCR to the public reads, then kept only in-frame beta chains. One record per CDR3 amino acid sequence lists the most common genes and DNA. Within this sample are hundreds of thousands of distinct CDR3 sequences, with 10% to 15% of them counted one time only. 10% to 15% of the sample is taken by the ten largest. Sequences were derived from PBMCs from blood, sampled 45 days after vaccination. These receptors all come from a man aged 50-59 years who received an inactivated influenza vaccine. Donor details come from another sample of the same person, matched by shared clones.

This chain joins TRBV7-2 and TRBJ2-1, with D perhaps TRBD2 (9 bases). This CDR3 has 14 residues. Germline lookup yields CDR1 SGHTA and CDR2 FQGNSA. Trimming took off 5 bases at V and 13 bases at J, with 21 bases between the two ends. The DNA of the CDR3 is TGTGCCAGCAGCCCAGGGGGCCTTAGCGGGAGTCAGTTCTTC. As protein: CASSPGGLSGSQFF.

For the CDR3, the DNA is TGCAGCGTTGAGATAGGGAATGATAATCAGTACTTC. Translation: CSVEIGNDNQYF. The chain uses TRBV29-1 and TRBJ2-7, with D uncertain. The CDR3 sequence is 12 residues long. The V and J ends lost 3 bases and 10 bases respectively, with 16 bases between them. Per the germline V gene, CDR1 is SQVTM and CDR2 is ANQGSEA.

The chain uses TRBV20-1 and TRBJ2-2; 8 bases fit TRBD2. CDR1 is DFQATT, CDR2 SNEGSKA, per germline (reference sequence). The V and J ends lost 3 bases and 7 bases, in that order; junction bases with no gene match: 4. The CDR3 runs to 13 residues. CDR3 loop: CSASGGAIGELFF. DNA for the CDR3: TGCAGTGCTAGCGGGGGGGCCATCGGGGAGCTGTTTTTT.

This clonotype was detected only a few times. CDR3 amino acids: CASSFDYGYTF. The DNA of the CDR3 is TGTGCCAGCAGTTTTGACTATGGCTACACCTTC. The chain recombines TRBV28 with TRBJ1-2; D is ambiguous. CDR1 is MDHEN and CDR2 is SYDVKM in the germline V gene. The CDR3 spans 11 residues. Trimming left V 3 bases short and J 3 bases short, with 2 bases between.

V gene TRBV10-3 combines with J gene TRBJ1-2; no clear D. Between the trimmed V and J ends, which lost 0 bases and 1 base, there was a span of 6 bases. The germline CDR1 and CDR2 sequences are ENHRY and SYGVKD. CDR3 length: 14 amino acids. Here the CDR3 DNA reads TGTGCCATCAGTGAGTCAGGGAGTAACTATGGCTACACCTTC. Translating gives CAISESGSNYGYTF.

The chain couples TRBV15 to TRBJ2-5; D is perhaps TRBD1 or TRBD2 (6 bases each). Germline V gives CDR1 LNHNV, CDR2 YYDKDF (reference sequence). There are 15 residues in the CDR3. V was cut by 2 bases and J by 4 bases, with 14 bases left in between. DNA of the CDR3: TGTGCCACCAGCAGACAACAGGGAGGTCGAGAGACCCAGTACTTC. Protein sequence: CATSRQQGGRETQYF.

This clonotype was detected only a few times. This rearrangement joins TRBV4-3 to TRBJ2-6, with TRBD2 matching 9 bases. Trimming cost V 4 bases and J 4 bases; bases outside gene matches: 8. CDR1 is LGHNA and CDR2 is YSLEER in the germline V gene. This CDR3 has 17 amino acids. CDR3 DNA: TGCGCCAGCAGCCCAACCGGGACTAGCACCGGGGCCAACGTCCTGACTTTC. Protein product: CASSPTGTSTGANVLTF.

The chain joins TRBV7-9 to TRBJ2-1; 10 bases are shared with TRBD2. V gave up 4 bases and J gave up 6 bases; unmatched junction bases: 9. Germline CDR1 and CDR2: SEHNR and FQNEAQ (reference sequence). This CDR3 region has 16 residues. The DNA of the CDR3 is TGTGCCAGCAGCTCTCCAGCTAGCGGGAGACCCAATGAGCAGTTCTTC. Encoded protein: CASSSPASGRPNEQFF.

This clonotype was picked up a small number of times. The J gene is TRBJ2-7, the V gene TRBV5-4; D uncertain. The CDR3 is made up of 14 amino acids. From germline, CDR1 is SGHNT and CDR2 YYREEE (reference sequence). The ends were cut back, 0 bases at V and 5 bases at J, with 12 bases in the middle. CDR3 amino acids: CASSLVTARNEQYF. In nucleotides, the CDR3 is TGTGCCAGCAGCTTGGTGACGGCGAGGAACGAGCAGTACTTC.

The chain joins TRBV20-1 to TRBJ2-7, with D possibly called TRBD1 or TRBD2 (6 bases each). Germline V lookup: CDR1 DFQATT, CDR2 SNEGSKA (reference sequence). Trimming took 8 bases from V and 4 from J, leaving 15 bases between them. The CDR3 is made up of 12 amino acids. In nucleotides, the CDR3 is TGCAGTTCTCCAGGGGAGGAGTACGAGCAGTACTTC. Translating gives CSSPGEEYEQYF.

The rearrangement joins TRBV11-2 to TRBJ2-1; no clear D gene. The CDR3 loop spans 14 amino acids. CDR1 is SGHAT and CDR2 is FQNNGV in the germline V gene. Between the trimmed V and J ends, which lost 7 bases and 1 base, there was a span of 11 bases. DNA for the CDR3: TGTGCCAGCACTTTTTGGGGTTCCTACAATGAGCAGTTCTTC. This sequence encodes CASTFWGSYNEQFF.

In this sample, this clonotype turned up a few times. This chain uses TRBV7-9 with TRBJ2-5, with a possible D match to TRBD1 (5 bases). This CDR3 has 14 residues. V was shortened by 4 bases and J by 4 bases, with 13 bases between the two germline ends. CDR1 and CDR2 from the germline V gene are SEHNR and FQNEAQ (reference sequence). The CDR3 nucleotides read TGTGCCAGCAGCTCGACGGCTAGGGGAGAGACCCAGTACTTC. As protein: CASSSTARGETQYF.

The chain has TRBV10-3 and TRBJ2-3; 8 bases fit TRBD2. V shed 8 bases, J shed 1 base, and the junction held 17 bases outside the gene matches. Germline CDR1 reads ENHRY; CDR2 reads SYGVKD. This CDR3 is 18 amino acids long. CDR3 DNA sequence: TGTGCCATCTGGGCACCTCGGGGGGGCCTGGTGGGCACAGATACGCAGTATTTT. It yields the protein CAIWAPRGGLVGTDTQYF.

This clonotype was seen at least ten times. This chain links TRBV28 with TRBJ1-1; D is unresolved. CDR3 length equals 16 residues. CDR1 and CDR2 (germline): MDHEN, SYDVKM. V lost 1 base and J lost 4, with 16 bases in between. CDR3 amino acids: CASSLFVFGEGTEAFF. As DNA, the CDR3 is TGTGCCAGCAGTTTATTCGTTTTCGGGGAGGGCACTGAAGCTTTCTTT. Full variable domain (missing parts from reference TRBV28 and TRBJ1-1): DVKVTQSSRYLVKRTGEKVFLECVQDMDHENMFWYRQDPGLGLRLIYFSYDVKMKEKGDIPEGYSVSREKKERFSLILESASTNQTSMYLCASSLFVFGEGTEAFFGQGTRLTVV.

This clonotype was counted between two and nine times. This chain links TRBV20-1 with TRBJ1-3; D is undetermined. Trimming shortened V by 0 bases and J by 0 bases, and 9 bases separated the two germline ends. The germline V gene has CDR1 DFQATT and CDR2 SNEGSKA (reference sequence). The CDR3 sequence is 15 residues long. For the CDR3, the DNA is TGCAGTGCTAGAGATGGTTCAGCCTCTGGAAACACCATATATTTT. This sequence encodes CSARDGSASGNTIYF.

The chain links TRBV20-1 to TRBJ2-7, with D tentatively TRBD1 (7 bases). Germline loops: CDR1 DFQATT, CDR2 SNEGSKA (reference sequence). The CDR3 is 14 amino acids. The DNA of the CDR3 is TGCGCAGGGGGAGGCCGCTCATACACCTACGAGCAGTACTTC. Amino acid sequence: CAGGGRSYTYEQYF.

This clonotype was found a few times. The chain couples TRBV20-1 to TRBJ1-5; 7 nucleotides align to TRBD1. The J segment lost 5 bases and the V segment lost 6 bases, leaving 10 bases of the junction unmatched. CDR3 size: 14 residues. CDR1 is DFQATT and CDR2 is SNEGSKA in the germline V gene (reference sequence). The CDR3 reads CSASDTGAYQPQHF. The CDR3 DNA reads TGCAGTGCCTCCGATACAGGGGCATATCAGCCCCAGCATTTT.

This clonotype was detected ten times or more. The chain couples TRBV15 to TRBJ2-3, with a weak D call TRBD1 (6 bases). V dropped 0 bases and J dropped 1 base, with 11 bases sitting between them. Germline CDR1 is LNHNV and CDR2 is YYDKDF (reference sequence). The CDR3 extends over 16 amino acids. The CDR3 spells CATSRDTRGGTDTQYF. The CDR3 DNA sequence: TGTGCCACCAGCAGAGATACCAGGGGAGGCACAGATACGCAGTATTTT.